This is a list of T cell receptor beta chains from one sample in a study of T cells expressing NK-cell markers. Reanalyzing the 5' RACE reads, TCRdb keeps one entry per CDR3 protein, without DNA. The table lists about half a million distinct CDR3 sequences. The sample comprised blood T cells: a sorted CD56 or NKG2C T cell subset, CD4+ or CD8+ T cells, or bulk PBMC T cells (not recorded which). These receptors were obtained from a woman between 50 and 59 years old in good health. Each CDR3 is given with its conserved first and last residue.

v_call: TRBV28; cdr3_length: 13; j_call: TRBJ2-7; cdr3_aa: CASSVDSPYEQYF
v_call: TRBV9; cdr3_length: 16; j_call: TRBJ1-6; cdr3_aa: CASSFRASSYNSPLHF
v_call: TRBV5-1; cdr3_length: 14; j_call: TRBJ2-1; cdr3_aa: CASSKLAPGNEQFF
v_call: TRBV5-1; cdr3_length: 12; j_call: TRBJ2-1; cdr3_aa: CASSPPLGAQFF
v_call: TRBV4-1; cdr3_length: 17; j_call: TRBJ1-4; cdr3_aa: CASSRGQGGRSMGKLFF
v_call: TRBV3-1; cdr3_length: 14; j_call: TRBJ1-2; cdr3_aa: CASSRDQLNYGYTF
v_call: TRBV5-1; cdr3_length: 13; j_call: TRBJ1-5; cdr3_aa: CASRAGLDQPQHF
v_call: TRBV16; cdr3_length: 15; j_call: TRBJ1-4; cdr3_aa: CASSHPRALNEKLFF
v_call: TRBV12-3/TRBV12-4; cdr3_length: 13; j_call: TRBJ1-6; cdr3_aa: CASSLRDLQALHF
v_call: TRBV27; cdr3_length: 17; j_call: TRBJ2-3; cdr3_aa: CASSLLGASLSTDTQYF
v_call: TRBV7-8; cdr3_length: 15; j_call: TRBJ2-5; cdr3_aa: CASSIRTVNQETQYF
v_call: TRBV5-1; cdr3_length: 15; j_call: TRBJ2-3; cdr3_aa: CASSWTSGKADTQYF
v_call: TRBV12-3/TRBV12-4; cdr3_length: 11; j_call: TRBJ1-1; cdr3_aa: CASGNRLEAFF
v_call: TRBV27; cdr3_length: 14; j_call: TRBJ2-3; cdr3_aa: CASRLLDLVDTQYF
v_call: TRBV5-1; cdr3_length: 15; j_call: TRBJ2-5; cdr3_aa: CASSRFSGSKETQYF
v_call: TRBV6-6; cdr3_length: 13; j_call: TRBJ1-4; cdr3_aa: CASSPTTARKLFF
v_call: TRBV29-1; cdr3_length: 14; j_call: TRBJ1-4; cdr3_aa: CSVSGGGANEKLFF
v_call: TRBV7-9; cdr3_length: 15; j_call: TRBJ2-1; cdr3_aa: CASSDLWLGGGEQFF
v_call: TRBV24-1; cdr3_length: 16; j_call: TRBJ2-1; cdr3_aa: CATSDLQTSGEGEQFF
v_call: TRBV12-3/TRBV12-4; cdr3_length: 13; j_call: TRBJ2-2; cdr3_aa: CASSSLITGELFF
v_call: TRBV12-3/TRBV12-4; cdr3_length: 13; j_call: TRBJ2-3; cdr3_aa: CASSIRRTDTQYF
v_call: TRBV3-1; cdr3_length: 14; j_call: TRBJ1-2; cdr3_aa: CASSPQGPPYGYTF
v_call: TRBV27; cdr3_length: 17; j_call: TRBJ1-1; cdr3_aa: CASSRGDQRPMNTEAFF
v_call: TRBV9; cdr3_length: 14; j_call: TRBJ1-1; cdr3_aa: CASSVHVVNTEAFF
v_call: TRBV18; cdr3_length: 16; j_call: TRBJ2-3; cdr3_aa: CASSPRTGASTDTQYF
v_call: TRBV4-1; cdr3_length: 13; j_call: TRBJ2-1; cdr3_aa: CATGGAGRNEQFF
v_call: TRBV5-1; cdr3_length: 15; j_call: TRBJ2-1; cdr3_aa: CASSLGVTGDTRQFF
v_call: TRBV29-1; cdr3_length: 12; j_call: TRBJ2-5; cdr3_aa: CSVKAGRETQYF
v_call: TRBV20-1; cdr3_length: 13; j_call: TRBJ2-2; cdr3_aa: CSAAPGLAGVLFF
v_call: TRBV4-1; cdr3_length: 15; j_call: TRBJ1-6; cdr3_aa: CASSQTGTGRSPLHF
v_call: TRBV11-2; cdr3_length: 14; j_call: TRBJ2-1; cdr3_aa: CASSFARTLNEQFF
v_call: TRBV11-2; cdr3_length: 15; j_call: TRBJ2-3; cdr3_aa: CASSQTSGRRNTQYF
v_call: TRBV6-6; cdr3_length: 14; j_call: TRBJ2-2; cdr3_aa: CASIADRGTGELFF
v_call: TRBV18; cdr3_length: 13; j_call: TRBJ2-1; cdr3_aa: CASSARQDNEQFF
v_call: TRBV4-2; cdr3_length: 14; j_call: TRBJ1-1; cdr3_aa: CASSLTGTGFEAFF
v_call: TRBV11-1; cdr3_length: 16; j_call: TRBJ2-6; cdr3_aa: CASSLELHSGANVLTF
v_call: TRBV4-1; cdr3_length: 13; j_call: TRBJ1-2; cdr3_aa: CATLGGGRYGYTF
v_call: TRBV12-5; cdr3_length: 16; j_call: TRBJ2-7; cdr3_aa: CASGLALGLPAYEQYF
v_call: TRBV10-2; cdr3_length: 15; j_call: TRBJ2-1; cdr3_aa: CASRYGTGVIDEQFF
v_call: TRBV24-1; cdr3_length: 13; j_call: TRBJ2-1; cdr3_aa: CATSDLNRDAQFF
v_call: TRBV6-5; cdr3_length: 14; j_call: TRBJ2-1; cdr3_aa: CASSYVGTYGEQFF
v_call: TRBV12-3/TRBV12-4; cdr3_length: 17; j_call: TRBJ2-6; cdr3_aa: CASSPLPTLPGANVLTF
v_call: TRBV25-1; cdr3_length: 15; j_call: TRBJ1-2; cdr3_aa: CASSPWWHSNYGYTF
v_call: TRBV5-4; cdr3_length: 15; j_call: TRBJ2-7; cdr3_aa: CASSLARTGSYEQYF
v_call: TRBV5-1; cdr3_length: 16; j_call: TRBJ2-4; cdr3_aa: CASSSDRGPSWNIQYF
v_call: TRBV6-5; cdr3_length: 17; j_call: TRBJ2-1; cdr3_aa: CASSFQSSGRTYNEQFF
v_call: TRBV19; cdr3_length: 13; j_call: TRBJ2-3; cdr3_aa: CASNTGGTDTQYF
v_call: TRBV12-3/TRBV12-4; cdr3_length: 14; j_call: TRBJ1-3; cdr3_aa: CASSFTGSGNTIYF
v_call: TRBV11-2; cdr3_length: 16; j_call: TRBJ2-3; cdr3_aa: CASSLGQGSLTDTQYF
v_call: TRBV12-5; cdr3_length: 11; j_call: TRBJ1-1; cdr3_aa: CASGFGNEAFF
v_call: TRBV4-1; cdr3_length: 15; j_call: TRBJ2-1; cdr3_aa: CASSQGWAGVGEQFF
v_call: TRBV5-1; cdr3_length: 13; j_call: TRBJ2-2; cdr3_aa: CASSPPLPGELFF
v_call: TRBV9; cdr3_length: 14; j_call: TRBJ2-7; cdr3_aa: CASTPGKGAYEQYF
v_call: TRBV11-2; cdr3_length: 15; j_call: TRBJ1-4; cdr3_aa: CASSSRGVPNEKLFF
v_call: TRBV19; cdr3_length: 17; j_call: TRBJ2-1; cdr3_aa: CASSIGPLGKRGHEQFF